A single sample is the source of the 29 T cell receptor beta chains below, sequenced in a study of shared T cell receptors in the human thymus (dated by TCRdb to the early 2020s). Library construction relied on the immunoSEQ multiplex PCR assay. TCRdb provides this immuneACCESS table in a form limited to in-frame rearrangements. Some clones are lacking; in checked studies, under half of them reflect an unresolved V gene, and why the rest are absent is not known. The sample profile shows about 660,000 clones; around 87% of them were found once. Of the sample, 0.0085% to 0.012% falls within the top ten clones. The same sample was also used in a study of human thymus T cells.

Sequencing was carried out using thymocytes. The receptors shown here come from a boy less than two years old with a congenital heart defect. Donor details come from another sample of the same person, matched by shared clones.

The chain uses TRBV10-3 and TRBJ2-2, with D maybe TRBD2 (7 bases). This CDR3 has 15 amino acids. Trimming stripped 7 bases from V and 4 bases from J, with 16 bases between. CDR1 and CDR2 (germline): ENHRY, SYGVKD. CDR3 DNA sequence: TGTGCCATCACTCCGGGGGCGGGAGCCACCGGGGAGCTGTTTTTT. Protein sequence: CAITPGAGATGELFF.

V usage is TRBV4-3 and J usage is TRBJ2-7; a possible D gene is TRBD1 (6 bases). Per germline, CDR1 LGHNA and CDR2 YSLEER. V lost 4 bases, J lost 5 bases, and 21 bases lay in between. This CDR3 spans 16 amino acids. The CDR3 here is CASSPRHARKGDEQYF. CDR3 DNA: TGCGCCAGCAGCCCCAGACACGCCCGAAAGGGGGACGAGCAGTACTTC.

The CDR3 region is CASSQDYRDTTYEQYF. CDR3 in DNA: TGCGCCAGCAGCCAAGATTACCGAGACACCACCTACGAGCAGTACTTC. V usage is TRBV4-1 and J usage is TRBJ2-7; the D is unclear. This CDR3 comprises 16 residues. Trimming shortened V by 0 bases and J by 2 bases, and 14 bases separated the two germline ends. Germline V lookup: CDR1 MGHRA, CDR2 YSYEKL.

The genes are TRBV4-3 and TRBJ1-1; a weak D match, TRBD1 (6 bases). With 1 base removed from V and 0 bases from J, the gap between germline ends came to 15 bases. CDR1 LGHNA and CDR2 YSLEER come from the germline V gene. The CDR3 extends over 17 amino acids. CDR3 amino acids: CASSQGSGGPMNTEAFF. CDR3 nucleotides: TGCGCCAGCAGCCAAGGTTCGGGGGGCCCAATGAACACTGAAGCTTTCTTT.

This sequence joins TRBV28 and TRBJ2-7; 10 nucleotides agree with TRBD2. The germline V gene encodes CDR1 MDHEN and CDR2 SYDVKM. Trimming took 6 bases from V and 4 from J; bases not matched to a gene: 12. The CDR3 consists of 16 residues. In nucleotides, the CDR3 is TGTGCCAGCAGCCAAGGACTAGCGGTTTTGCCGTACGAGCAGTACTTC. It is translated as CASSQGLAVLPYEQYF.

The V call is TRBV10-3, the J call TRBJ2-5, with a tentative D call TRBD2 (6 bases). Trimming pared 11 bases from V and 5 bases from J, leaving 21 bases between. This CDR3 has 14 amino acids. Germline lookup yields CDR1 ENHRY and CDR2 SYGVKD. CDR3 in DNA: TGTGCCGCAACCCAGGGCCCTGGAGGGGAGACCCAGTACTTC. Residues: CAATQGPGGETQYF.

DNA of the CDR3: TGTGCCAGCAGTTTGGCTCTAGCGGGAGAATCCCAAAATGAGCAGTTCTTC. Its protein product is CASSLALAGESQNEQFF. This chain links TRBV28 with TRBJ2-1; TRBD2 matches 10 bases. The J segment lost 7 bases and the V segment lost 3 bases, leaving 12 bases of the junction unmatched. The germline V gene encodes CDR1 MDHEN and CDR2 SYDVKM. This CDR3 is built from 17 residues.

The chain recombines TRBV2 with TRBJ1-4; D is ambiguous. In germline, CDR1 is SNHLY, CDR2 FYNNEI. Trimming took 4 bases from V and 5 from J, leaving 8 bases between them. The CDR3 covers 13 residues. Here the CDR3 reads CASSVAGNEKLFF. Written as DNA, the CDR3 is TGTGCCAGCAGTGTAGCCGGGAATGAAAAACTGTTTTTT. The whole variable domain, filled in from reference TRBV2 and TRBJ1-4, reads EPEVTQTPSHQVTQMGQEVILRCVPISNHLYFYWYRQILGQKVEFLVSFYNNEISEKSEIFDDQFSVERPDGSNFTLKIRSTKLEDSAMYFCASSVAGNEKLFFGSGTQLSVL.

J is TRBJ1-4 and V is TRBV11-1, with TRBD1 matching over 9 bases. The CDR3 totals 14 residues. The germline CDR1 and CDR2 sequences are SGHAT and FQDESV (reference sequence). Trimming removed 5 bases from V and 10 bases from J; junction bases left unmatched: 8. This chain's CDR3 is CASSPDRGIGKLFF. The CDR3 DNA is TGTGCCAGCAGCCCGGACAGGGGTATTGGAAAACTGTTTTTT.

The chain couples TRBV4-1 to TRBJ2-7; D is unclear. The germline gives CDR1 MGHRA, CDR2 YSYEKL. The CDR3 has 15 amino acids. The V and J ends lost 0 bases and 0 bases respectively, with 9 bases between them. CDR3 nucleotide sequence: TGCGCCAGCAGCCAAGATGACCAGCGCTCCTACGAGCAGTACTTC. Its protein product is CASSQDDQRSYEQYF.

The V gene is TRBV7-9, the J gene TRBJ2-7; maybe TRBD1 (6 bases). CDR3 length: 14 amino acids. Trimming shortened V by 6 bases and J by 0 bases, and 12 bases separated the two germline ends. The germline V gene encodes CDR1 SEHNR and CDR2 FQNEAQ (reference sequence). CDR3 DNA: TGTGCCAGCAGTTTACAGGACAGCTCCTACGAGCAGTACTTC. Amino acid sequence: CASSLQDSSYEQYF.

V usage is TRBV30 and J usage is TRBJ2-7, with 8 bases matching TRBD1. This CDR3 comprises 15 residues. CDR1 GTSNPN and CDR2 SVGIG come from the germline V gene (reference sequence). Trimming removed 0 bases from V and 2 bases from J; junction bases left unmatched: 6. CDR3 amino acids: CAWSVRTGGTYEQYF. The CDR3 bases are TGTGCCTGGAGTGTACGAACAGGGGGTACCTACGAGCAGTACTTC.

This clone showed up just a few times. J is TRBJ2-7 and V is TRBV5-4; D perhaps matches TRBD2 (7 bases). Trimming removed 4 bases at V and 7 bases at J, with 24 bases between. The length of the CDR3 is 16 residues. CDR1 and CDR2 from the germline V gene are SGHNT and YYREEE (reference sequence). This CDR3 is CASSPPGEGEVREQYF. In DNA, the CDR3 is TGTGCCAGCAGCCCACCCGGGGAGGGGGAGGTGAGGGAGCAGTACTTC.

This clone came up a few times. The chain has TRBV7-9 and TRBJ1-1; 8 nucleotides match TRBD1. CDR1 and CDR2 from the germline V gene are SEHNR and FQNEAQ (reference sequence). The trim removed 5 bases at V and 1 base at J, leaving 9 bases unmatched. The CDR3 is 16 amino acids. This CDR3 is CASSPRGLEGNTEAFF. In DNA, the CDR3 is TGTGCCAGCAGCCCCAGGGGGCTGGAGGGGAACACTGAAGCTTTCTTT.

This chain links TRBV12-5 with TRBJ2-7; 9 bases are a match to TRBD2. V gave up 7 bases and J gave up 5 bases; unmatched junction bases: 12. The CDR3 has 15 amino acids. The germline gives CDR1 LGHNT, CDR2 FRNRAP. The chain's CDR3 is CASAATSGFPNEQYF. In DNA form, the CDR3 reads TGTGCTAGTGCTGCAACTAGCGGGTTCCCCAACGAGCAGTACTTC. Supplemented by reference TRBV12-5 and TRBJ2-7, the full variable domain reads DARVTQTPRHKVTEMGQEVTMRCQPILGHNTVFWYRQTMMQGLELLAYFRNRAPLDDSGMPKDRFSAEMPDATLATLKIQPSEPRDSAVYFCASAATSGFPNEQYFGPGTRLTVT.

This clone was counted once. V is TRBV4-1 and J is TRBJ2-3, with a possible D match to TRBD2 (5 bases). The germline V gene encodes CDR1 MGHRA and CDR2 YSYEKL. V lost 0 bases and J 4 bases, leaving 14 bases between the germline ends. The CDR3 runs 16 residues. CDR3: CASSQEGSPRADTQYF. The CDR3 bases are TGCGCCAGCAGCCAAGAAGGGAGCCCGAGAGCAGATACGCAGTATTTT.

This rearrangement joins TRBV14 to TRBJ2-2, with TRBD2 matching over 13 bases. The germline gives CDR1 SGHDN, CDR2 FVKESK. V was clipped by 1 base and J by 5 bases; unmatched bases: 16. The CDR3 totals 21 residues. The CDR3 region is CASSQGIGTSGNSGVTGELFF. The CDR3 region has the DNA TGTGCCAGCAGCCAAGGAATTGGGACTAGCGGGAATTCGGGGGTAACCGGGGAGCTGTTTTTT. The variable domain in full, completed from reference TRBV14 and TRBJ2-2, reads EAGVTQFPSHSVIEKGQTVTLRCDPISGHDNLYWYRRVMGKEIKFLLHFVKESKQDESGMPNNRFLAERTGGTYSTLKVQPAELEDSGVYFCASSQGIGTSGNSGVTGELFFGEGSRLTVL.

V usage is TRBV18 and J usage is TRBJ2-5; TRBD1 matches at 7 bases. The CDR3 spans 16 residues. The V gene's germline CDR1 is KGHSH and CDR2 LQKENI. Trimming at V came to 6 bases and at J to 3 bases, leaving 13 bases not matched to a gene. CDR3 nucleotides: TGTGCCAGCTCTTTACGGGACAGCGAGCCAAAAGAGACCCAGTACTTC. It specifies CASSLRDSEPKETQYF.

The rearrangement uses TRBV2 and TRBJ2-3, with D possibly matching TRBD1 (7 bases). Trimming left V 7 bases short and J 6 bases short, with 11 bases between. The germline gives CDR1 SNHLY, CDR2 FYNNEI. This CDR3 has 12 amino acids. CDR3 residues: CASTPGGDTQYF. CDR3 DNA sequence: TGTGCCAGCACTCCAGGGGGGGATACGCAGTATTTT.

The rearrangement uses TRBV10-3 and TRBJ2-5; 12 positions match TRBD1. With the DNA end fitting TRBJ2-7 better, the J assignment may be wrong. This CDR3 has 17 residues. Germline V CDR1 and CDR2: ENHRY, SYGVKD. The CDR3 region has the DNA TGTGCCATCAGTGAGGGGGGACAGGGGGCGAGCTCCTACGAGCAGTACTTC. It specifies CAISEGGQGASSYEQYF.

The rearrangement links TRBV11-3 to TRBJ2-1; 11 nucleotides match TRBD2. CDR1 is SGHNT and CDR2 is YENEEA in the germline V gene. V lost 4 bases to trimming and J lost 10 bases; unmatched junction nucleotides: 12. The CDR3 extends over 16 amino acids. The CDR3 nucleotides read TGTGCCAGCAGCTACGACGGGACTAGCGGCCTTCACGAGCAGTTCTTC. It yields the protein CASSYDGTSGLHEQFF.

The chain joins TRBV28 to TRBJ1-2; D gene unclear. The germline V gene encodes CDR1 MDHEN and CDR2 SYDVKM. V lost 2 bases and J lost 8, with 9 bases in between. The length of the CDR3 is 12 residues. The chain's CDR3 is CASSLGPKGYTF. The CDR3 DNA reads TGTGCCAGCAGTTTAGGTCCTAAGGGCTACACCTTC.

The J gene is TRBJ2-4, the V gene TRBV4-2; 9 nucleotides align to TRBD2. The CDR3 has 19 residues. Germline-derived CDR1 and CDR2 are LGHNA and YNFKEQ. Losses at the gene ends were 0 bases for V and 3 bases for J; bases not matched to a gene: 12. CDR3 amino acids: CASSQDPYAGGPDKNIQYF. The CDR3 DNA sequence: TGTGCCAGCAGCCAAGATCCCTATGCGGGAGGGCCGGACAAAAACATTCAGTACTTC.

The rearrangement uses TRBV28 and TRBJ2-7, with 12 bases fitting TRBD1. The trim removed 6 bases at V and 7 bases at J, leaving 13 bases unmatched. CDR3 size: 16 residues. Germline CDR1 and CDR2: MDHEN and SYDVKM. The CDR3 nucleotides read TGTGCCAGCAGCCTGAGTCCGGGACAGGGGGCGGGGGAGCAGTACTTC. It codes for CASSLSPGQGAGEQYF.

This chain uses TRBV4-3 with TRBJ2-1, with 9 bases matching TRBD2. From germline, CDR1 is LGHNA and CDR2 YSLEER. The CDR3 has 17 residues. J gave up 7 bases and V 1 base, and 11 bases lay outside the gene matches. The CDR3 loop reads CASSQVTAGGSGNEQFF. The CDR3 DNA reads as TGCGCCAGCAGCCAAGTCACAGCGGGAGGCTCGGGGAATGAGCAGTTCTTC.

The gene calls are TRBV7-2 and TRBJ1-3; D may be TRBD1 (5 bases). The CDR3 covers 14 residues. V shed 7 bases and J shed 2 bases, with 12 bases lying between them. The germline V gene has CDR1 SGHTA and CDR2 FQGNSA. CDR3 nucleotides: TGTGCCAGCACCTCCAGGGTGGCTGGAAACACCATATATTTT. It translates to CASTSRVAGNTIYF.

The gene calls are TRBV27 and TRBJ2-2; TRBD2 is a possible D gene (6 bases). The CDR3 length is 18 residues. The germline CDR1 and CDR2 sequences are MNHEY and SMNVEV (reference sequence). V was shortened by 2 bases and J by 3 bases, with 19 bases between the two germline ends. The CDR3 DNA reads as TGTGCCAGCAGTTTAATCCCCGGGCGCGCGGGACACACCGGGGAGCTGTTTTTT. Its translation is CASSLIPGRAGHTGELFF.

The V call is TRBV7-8, the J call TRBJ2-4, with 14 bases that match TRBD2. CDR3 length: 16 residues. V dropped 5 bases and J dropped 9; count of bases not matched to a gene: 9. CDR1 is SGHVS, CDR2 FQNEAQ, per germline. CDR3 in DNA: TGTGCCAGCAGCCGGGGGACTAGCGGGAGAGTTGGCATTCAGTACTTC. It yields the protein CASSRGTSGRVGIQYF.

The sample holds a few counts of this clone. The chain combines TRBV18 with TRBJ2-7; 8 positions agree with TRBD1. The length of the CDR3 is 14 residues. CDR1 and CDR2 from the germline V gene are KGHSH and LQKENI. After removal of 6 bases from V and 6 bases from J, the junction contained 10 bases not matched to a gene. Here the CDR3 reads CASSQQGQGGEQYF. In nucleotides, the CDR3 is TGTGCCAGCTCGCAACAAGGACAGGGAGGCGAGCAGTACTTC.